The 24 T cell receptor beta chains below all came from one sample that was sequenced in a study of cytomegalovirus exposure and HLA in healthy donors. The PCR made use of 60 Vbeta and 13 Jbeta primers. The assay was immunoSEQ multiplex PCR, and TCRdb's table has in-frame clones only and misses some. The repertoire shows approximately 200,000 clones; the top ten hold about 0.74%. The sequenced sample was PBMCs. Receptors originate from a boy aged 5-17 years in good health and CMV-seronegative.

This chain connects TRBV2 to TRBJ2-1; a possible D gene is TRBD2 (5 bases). The CDR3 has 14 residues. In germline, CDR1 is SNHLY, CDR2 FYNNEI. The V end lost 4 bases, the J end lost 6 bases, and 13 bases lay between the germline ends. This CDR3 reads CASSGGLLRNEQFF. The CDR3 DNA is TGTGCCAGCAGTGGAGGACTGCTCCGCAATGAGCAGTTCTTC.

V and J are TRBV15 and TRBJ1-2; D call uncertain. The CDR3 sequence is 13 residues long. Germline loops: CDR1 LNHNV, CDR2 YYDKDF (reference sequence). V lost 1 base and J 7 bases, leaving 10 bases between the germline ends. CDR3 amino acids: CATSRAELSGYTF. As DNA, the CDR3 is TGTGCCACCAGCAGAGCCGAACTGTCTGGCTACACCTTC.

The chain uses TRBV5-6 and TRBJ1-2; TRBD1 might be the D (5 bases). Trimming shortened V by 2 bases and J by 8 bases, and 16 bases separated the two germline ends. From germline, CDR1 is SGHDT and CDR2 YYEEEE. The CDR3 runs to 14 residues. CDR3 DNA sequence: TGTGCCAGCAGCTTCGGCAGGGCCCCCCGGGGCTACACCTTC. This sequence encodes CASSFGRAPRGYTF. The entire variable domain, with the rest obtained from reference TRBV5-6 and TRBJ1-2, is as follows: DAGVTQSPTHLIKTRGQQVTLRCSPKSGHDTVSWYQQALGQGPQFIFQYYEEEERQRGNFPDRFSGHQFPNYSSELNVNALLLGDSALYLCASSFGRAPRGYTFGSGTRLTVV.

This CDR3 reads CASILSGGAMGETQYF. The DNA for the CDR3 is TGTGCCAGCATATTAAGCGGGGGGGCCATGGGGGAGACCCAGTACTTC. The chain recombines TRBV7-8 with TRBJ2-5; 10 bases are a match to TRBD2. After removal of 7 bases from V and 5 bases from J, the junction contained 13 bases not matched to a gene. Germline CDR1 reads SGHVS; CDR2 reads FQNEAQ. CDR3 length: 16 amino acids.

The chain joins TRBV7-3 to TRBJ1-3; D is unresolved. V was cut by 3 bases and J by 1 base, with 4 bases left in between. The CDR3 consists of 13 residues. Germline assignment: CDR1 SGHTA and CDR2 FQGTGA. This CDR3 is CASSFLSGNTIYF. As DNA, the CDR3 is TGTGCCAGCAGCTTCCTTTCTGGAAACACCATATATTTT.

This chain links TRBV7-3 with TRBJ2-1; D is possibly TRBD2 (6 bases). Trimming cost V 5 bases and J 6 bases, with 11 bases left between them. The CDR3 totals 13 residues. Germline values: CDR1 SGHTA, CDR2 FQGTGA. In DNA, the CDR3 is TGTGCCAGCAGCCTAATGCGGGGCAATGAGCAGTTCTTC. Amino acid sequence: CASSLMRGNEQFF.

The chain joins TRBV2 to TRBJ1-5; D is unresolved. V lost 6 bases and J lost 7, with 13 bases in between. The CDR3 runs to 13 residues. The germline gives CDR1 SNHLY, CDR2 FYNNEI. CDR3 nucleotides: TGTGCCAGCAGGAACGGGTTCGGACAGCCCCAGCATTTT. The encoded protein is CASRNGFGQPQHF.

The rearrangement uses TRBV5-1 and TRBJ1-2; D might be TRBD1 (5 bases). V lost 4 bases and J 2 bases, leaving 12 bases between the germline ends. The CDR3 spans 14 residues. The germline V gene encodes CDR1 SGHRS and CDR2 YFSETQ. CDR3 protein: CASSPRPGNYGYTF. In DNA form, the CDR3 reads TGCGCCAGCAGCCCCCGACCAGGGAACTATGGCTACACCTTC. The variable domain in full, completed from reference TRBV5-1 and TRBJ1-2, reads KAGVTQTPRYLIKTRGQQVTLSCSPISGHRSVSWYQQTPGQGLQFLFEYFSETQRNKGNFPGRFSGRQFSNSRSEMNVSTLELGDSALYLCASSPRPGNYGYTFGSGTRLTVV.

This chain joins TRBV30 and TRBJ2-7, with D possibly TRBD2 on 6 matching bases. The CDR3 covers 13 residues. V lost 0 bases to trimming and J lost 7 bases, with 13 bases between them. The germline CDR1 and CDR2 sequences are GTSNPN and SVGIG (reference sequence). This CDR3 is CAWSVLSAGEQYF. The CDR3 nucleotides read TGTGCCTGGAGTGTACTCTCGGCGGGAGAGCAGTACTTC.

The CDR3 here is CASSFNRDSPLHF. DNA for the CDR3: TGCGCCAGCAGCTTTAACAGGGATTCACCCCTCCACTTT. V gene TRBV5-1 combines with J gene TRBJ1-6; perhaps TRBD1 as D (6 bases). With 2 bases removed from V and 8 bases from J, the gap between germline ends came to 8 bases. In germline, CDR1 is SGHRS, CDR2 YFSETQ. This CDR3 has 13 residues.

The rearrangement joins TRBV9 to TRBJ1-1; no definite D call. The CDR3 runs 12 residues. Germline values: CDR1 SGDLS, CDR2 YYNGEE. Trimming stripped 4 bases from V and 6 bases from J, with 10 bases between. The CDR3 sequence is CASSPAGSEAFF. The CDR3 nucleotides are TGTGCCAGCAGCCCCGCGGGCTCTGAAGCTTTCTTT.

V and J are TRBV15 and TRBJ1-6; perhaps TRBD1 as D (6 bases). Trimming shortened V by 0 bases and J by 10 bases, and 16 bases separated the two germline ends. Germline CDR1 and CDR2: LNHNV and YYDKDF (reference sequence). This CDR3 spans 16 amino acids. CDR3 sequence (DNA): TGTGCCACCAGCAGAGATATGAGGGGGTTCAACTCACCCCTCCACTTT. Encoded protein: CATSRDMRGFNSPLHF.

This rearrangement joins TRBV5-4 to TRBJ1-2; no clear D gene. This CDR3 region has 15 residues. V dropped 3 bases and J dropped 4 bases, with 16 bases sitting between them. From germline, CDR1 is SGHNT and CDR2 YYREEE (reference sequence). CDR3 DNA sequence: TGTGCCAGCAGCTCCCCGGTCGCGCTATTCTATGGCTACACCTTC. Amino acid sequence: CASSSPVALFYGYTF.

V and J are TRBV19 and TRBJ1-1, with a tentative D call TRBD1 (6 bases). With 7 bases removed from V and 6 bases from J, the gap between germline ends came to 24 bases. Per germline, CDR1 LNHDA and CDR2 SQIVND (reference sequence). This CDR3 contains 16 residues. CDR3 residues: CASTESSGTGGPEAFF. The CDR3 DNA reads TGTGCCAGTACCGAATCATCTGGGACGGGGGGCCCTGAAGCTTTCTTT. Based on the CDR3 plus reference TRBV19 and TRBJ1-1, the full variable domain is DGGITQSPKYLFRKEGQNVTLSCEQNLNHDAMYWYRQDPGQGLRLIYYSQIVNDFQKGDIAEGYSVSREKKESFPLTVTSAQKNPTAFYLCASTESSGTGGPEAFFGQGTRLTVV.

Here the CDR3 reads CASSSFYLDSNTEAFF. CDR3 coding DNA: TGTGCCAGCAGTTCTTTTTATCTGGACAGTAACACTGAAGCTTTCTTT. V gene TRBV28 combines with J gene TRBJ1-1; maybe TRBD1 (6 bases). The CDR3 is made up of 16 amino acids. Trimming stripped 4 bases from V and 2 bases from J, with 17 bases between. Germline V gene data show CDR1 as MDHEN and CDR2 as SYDVKM.

CDR3 amino acids: CASSSLGTGPESSGNTIYF. The CDR3 region has the DNA TGTGCCAGCAGTTCCCTGGGGACAGGGCCTGAGAGCTCTGGAAACACCATATATTTT. V is TRBV28 and J is TRBJ1-3; TRBD1 matches 9 bases. The junction had 13 bases not matched to a gene; V was cut back by 4 bases and J by 0 bases. Germline V CDR1 and CDR2: MDHEN, SYDVKM. This CDR3 is built from 19 residues.

The chain has TRBV30 and TRBJ1-6, with TRBD1 as a possible D gene (5 bases). The CDR3 covers 14 residues. Germline V lookup: CDR1 GTSNPN, CDR2 SVGIG (reference sequence). V shed 2 bases and J shed 9 bases, with 14 bases lying between them. CDR3 in amino acids: CAWSYGTVGSPLHF. The CDR3 DNA is TGTGCCTGGAGTTACGGGACTGTTGGTTCACCCCTCCACTTT.

This sequence joins TRBV5-1 and TRBJ1-5; D perhaps matches TRBD1 (5 bases). V shed 4 bases and J shed 7 bases, with 21 bases lying between them. Germline CDR1 reads SGHRS; CDR2 reads YFSETQ. The CDR3 spans 16 residues. CDR3 in DNA: TGCGCCAGCAGCCCCGTCCCAGGGAATGTTGGACAGCCCCAGCATTTT. It translates to CASSPVPGNVGQPQHF.

The rearrangement uses TRBV28 and TRBJ2-5, with D possibly being TRBD1 (6 bases). Deletions cut 6 bases from V and 4 bases from J, with 18 bases between. The CDR3 is 15 amino acids. CDR1 is MDHEN and CDR2 is SYDVKM in the germline V gene. The CDR3 protein is CASSTLDRLGETQYF. The CDR3 DNA follows: TGTGCCAGCAGCACCCTTGACAGGTTGGGAGAGACCCAGTACTTC.

The rearrangement links TRBV14 to TRBJ2-7; 7 bases match TRBD1. This CDR3 has 15 residues. Losses at the gene ends were 4 bases for V and 1 base for J; bases not matched to a gene: 7. The germline V gene has CDR1 SGHDN and CDR2 FVKESK. The CDR3 loop is CASSRRQGLSYEQYF. DNA of the CDR3: TGTGCCAGCAGCCGGCGACAGGGCCTATCCTACGAGCAGTACTTC.

The J gene is TRBJ2-1, the V gene TRBV19, with 7 bases matching TRBD2. Germline lookup yields CDR1 LNHDA and CDR2 SQIVND (reference sequence). V lost 6 bases to trimming and J lost 2 bases; unmatched junction nucleotides: 1. This CDR3 is 13 amino acids long. CDR3 sequence reads: CASSRGAYNEQFF. The CDR3 nucleotides are TGTGCCAGTAGCCGGGGGGCCTACAATGAGCAGTTCTTC.

The chain carries TRBV5-6 and TRBJ1-4; 7 positions match TRBD1. Germline V lookup: CDR1 SGHDT, CDR2 YYEEEE. After removal of 3 bases from V and 8 bases from J, the junction contained 4 bases not matched to a gene. The CDR3 loop spans 13 amino acids. The CDR3 loop reads CASSWGTVEKLFF. Written as DNA, the CDR3 is TGTGCCAGCAGCTGGGGGACAGTAGAAAAACTGTTTTTT.

This chain uses TRBV19 with TRBJ1-2; 9 nucleotides align to TRBD1. The V gene end was trimmed by 6 bases and the J gene end by 4 bases; junction bases not matched to a gene: 9. Per the germline V gene, CDR1 is LNHDA and CDR2 is SQIVND (reference sequence). The CDR3 is 15 amino acids. CDR3 nucleotides: TGTGCCAGTAGGTCAAGTGGGACAGGGATCTATGGCTACACCTTC. It translates to CASRSSGTGIYGYTF.

Here the CDR3 reads CASSLQGAVYWGYTF. For the CDR3, the DNA is TGTGCCAGCAGCTTACAGGGGGCGGTGTATTGGGGCTACACCTTC. The chain couples TRBV5-6 to TRBJ1-2; 9 bases line up with TRBD1. The V segment lost 2 bases and the J segment 8 bases; nucleotides outside the gene matches: 10. CDR1 and CDR2 (germline): SGHDT, YYEEEE. The CDR3 has 15 amino acids.